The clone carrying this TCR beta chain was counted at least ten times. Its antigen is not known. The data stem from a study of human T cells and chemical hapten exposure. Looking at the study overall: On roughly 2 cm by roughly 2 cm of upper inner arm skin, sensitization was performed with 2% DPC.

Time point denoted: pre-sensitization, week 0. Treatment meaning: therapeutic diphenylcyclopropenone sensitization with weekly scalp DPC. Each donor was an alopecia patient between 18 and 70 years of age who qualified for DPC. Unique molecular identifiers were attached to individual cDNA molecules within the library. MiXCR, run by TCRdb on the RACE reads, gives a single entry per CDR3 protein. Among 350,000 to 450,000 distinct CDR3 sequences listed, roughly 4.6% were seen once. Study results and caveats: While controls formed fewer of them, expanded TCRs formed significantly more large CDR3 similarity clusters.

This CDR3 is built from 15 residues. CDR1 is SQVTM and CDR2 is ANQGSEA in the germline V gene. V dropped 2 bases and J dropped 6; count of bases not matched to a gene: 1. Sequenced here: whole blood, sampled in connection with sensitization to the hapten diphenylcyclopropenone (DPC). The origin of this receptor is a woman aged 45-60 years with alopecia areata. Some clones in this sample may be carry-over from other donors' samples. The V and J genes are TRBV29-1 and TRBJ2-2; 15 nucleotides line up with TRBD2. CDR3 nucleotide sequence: TGCAGCGTTGAAAGGACTAGCGGGAGGGCCGGGGAGCTGTTTTTT. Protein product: CSVERTSGRAGELFF.